The next 15 T cell receptor beta chains were all read from a single sample in a study of molecular identifiers for immune sequencing clone quantification. TCRdb recomputed calls from the PCR reads with MiXCR, one row per CDR3 protein. The sample consists of 85,000 to 100,000 distinct CDR3 sequences, 24% of them appearing once. The sample was naive CD8+ T cells from blood, with Jurkat cell RNA spiked in. Stated subset: FACS-sorted CD8+CD4-CCR7+CD45RA+ naive T cells. The receptors derive from a human donor in good health. Some libraries in this study had Jurkat cell RNA spiked in.

Details on this clonotype: Just one base apart from a much larger clone, this may be a read error. J is TRBJ2-1 and V is TRBV7-9; D uncertain. CDR3 length equals 15 residues. From germline, CDR1 is SEHNR and CDR2 FQNEAQ (reference sequence). Trimming cost V 5 bases and J 4 bases, with 15 bases left between them. The CDR3 DNA follows: TGTGCCAGCAGCCTAACCTCCGACCGATACAATGAGCAGTTCTTC. It translates to CASSLTSDRYNEQFF. Full variable domain (remainder filled in from reference TRBV7-9 and TRBJ2-1): DTGVSQNPRHKITKRGQNVTFRCDPISEHNRLYWYRQTLGQGPEFLTYFQNEAQLEKSRLLSDRFSAERPKGSFSTLEIQRTEQGDSAMYLCASSLTSDRYNEQFFGPGTRLTVL.

To note about this clonotype: This may stem from a read error, because a much larger clone lies one nucleotide away. V gene TRBV20-1 combines with J gene TRBJ1-6; possible D gene TRBD1, 5 bases. Germline V gene sequence: CDR1 DFQATT, CDR2 SNEGSKA (reference sequence). V gave up 5 bases and J gave up 7 bases, with 12 bases separating them. The CDR3 extends over 13 amino acids. The CDR3 DNA sequence: TGCAGTGCTTCCAGGGAAAGGAATTCACCCCTCCACTTT. Translation gives CSASRERNSPLHF.

This clonotype was picked up many times. J is TRBJ2-3 and V is TRBV29-1, with D unresolved. V was pared by 8 bases and J by 0 bases, with 15 bases between. Germline V gives CDR1 SQVTM, CDR2 ANQGSEA. The CDR3 contains 14 residues. CDR3 coding DNA: TGCAGCCTCAGGAGAGGATCTAGCACAGATACGCAGTATTTT. Protein sequence: CSLRRGSSTDTQYF.

In this sample, this clonotype turned up many times. The chain has TRBV13 and TRBJ2-5, with 10 bases matching TRBD2. The CDR3 runs to 15 residues. Trimming removed 5 bases from V and 3 bases from J; junction bases left unmatched: 6. Germline assignment: CDR1 PRHDT and CDR2 FYEKMQ (reference sequence). CDR3 nucleotide sequence: TGTGCCAGCAGCCCCTTAGCGGGAGGAGAAGAGACCCAGTACTTC. This translates into CASSPLAGGEETQYF.

This clonotype has more than one count but fewer than ten. Compared with germline, one end of the junction differs, possibly owing to a read error. The chain uses TRBV7-7 and TRBJ2-7; TRBD2 agrees at 8 bases. The CDR3 runs 15 residues. Germline V CDR1 and CDR2: SSHAT, FNYEAQ (reference sequence). The DNA of the CDR3 is TGTGCTAGCAGCCGAGGACCGGGACTAGGTGCCGAGCAGTACTTC. Translating gives CASSRGPGLGAEQYF.

A remark on this clonotype: The junction shows a germline mismatch at one end, possibly a read error. The chain recombines TRBV2 with TRBJ1-5; 9 bases fit TRBD1. The CDR3 loop spans 14 amino acids. CDR1 SNHLY and CDR2 FYNNEI come from the germline V gene. In DNA form, the CDR3 reads TGTGTCAGCCGCCGGACAGGGGCCAGTCAGCCCCAGCATTTT. This encodes CVSRRTGASQPQHF.

There are a few counts of this clonotype. The gene calls are TRBV4-3 and TRBJ2-1, with TRBD2 matching 8 bases. Germline assignment: CDR1 LGHNA and CDR2 YSLEER. J was trimmed by 5 bases and V by 3 bases; bases with no gene match: 6. The CDR3 is 15 residues long. CDR3 protein: CASSHLWTSHNEQFF. The CDR3 DNA is TGCGCCAGCAGCCATCTTTGGACTAGCCACAATGAGCAGTTCTTC.

This chain joins TRBV4-3 and TRBJ2-5; D may be TRBD2 (7 bases). CDR3 size: 15 residues. The V end was cut by 1 base, the J end by 4 bases, with 13 bases between. Germline values: CDR1 LGHNA, CDR2 YSLEER. CDR3 DNA sequence: TGCGCCAGCAGCCAAGGGGGGGGGGCCGGAGAGACCCAGTACTTC. Its protein is CASSQGGGAGETQYF.

This clonotype was counted ten times or more. This chain uses TRBV4-1 with TRBJ1-2; 7 nucleotides agree with TRBD1. Germline trimming cut 1 base from V and 4 bases from J; bases unmatched to any gene: 6. The CDR3 consists of 15 residues. The germline V gene has CDR1 MGHRA and CDR2 YSYEKL. CDR3 loop: CASSQVPGGIYGYTF. The CDR3 region has the DNA TGCGCCAGCAGCCAAGTTCCAGGGGGAATCTATGGCTACACCTTC.

This clonotype was counted only a few times. The J gene is TRBJ1-5, the V gene TRBV11-2, with D perhaps matching TRBD1 (5 bases). The V end lost 5 bases, the J end lost 2 bases, and 13 bases lay between the germline ends. The CDR3 extends over 15 amino acids. Germline values: CDR1 SGHAT, CDR2 FQNNGV. The CDR3 spells CASSRSGGGNQPQHF. The CDR3 region has the DNA TGTGCCAGCAGCCGCTCCGGGGGTGGCAATCAGCCCCAGCATTTT.

In this sample, this clonotype turned up many times. The CDR3 nucleotides are TGTGCCAGCAGTTTCCGCGCCGGGTCACCCCTCCACTTT. Its protein product is CASSFRAGSPLHF. This chain connects TRBV27 to TRBJ1-6; D uncertain. Per the germline V gene, CDR1 is MNHEY and CDR2 is SMNVEV (reference sequence). This CDR3 is built from 13 residues. Trimming cost V 3 bases and J 10 bases, with 10 bases left between them.

The J gene is TRBJ2-1, the V gene TRBV4-1; tentative D call: TRBD1 (9 bases). The CDR3 is 14 amino acids. V lost 4 bases, J lost 9 bases, and 16 bases lay in between. Germline values: CDR1 MGHRA, CDR2 YSYEKL. DNA of the CDR3: TGCGCCAGCAGCCCCGGGACAGGGACTAGTGAGCAGTTCTTC. It yields the protein CASSPGTGTSEQFF.

Remarks on this clonotype: With a much larger clone just one base away, this may be a read error. This chain uses TRBV20-1 with TRBJ2-2, with D perhaps matching TRBD1 (6 bases). The CDR3 totals 13 residues. CDR1 and CDR2 (germline): DFQATT, SNEGSKA (reference sequence). The germline V and J ends were trimmed by 0 bases and 7 bases, with 9 bases remaining between them. The CDR3 here is CSARDGGYGELFF. For the CDR3, the DNA is TGCAGTGCTAGAGATGGGGGCTACGGGGAGCTGTTTTTT.

This clonotype was recorded many times. This rearrangement joins TRBV5-5 to TRBJ2-7, with D perhaps matching TRBD1 (6 bases). V shed 4 bases and J shed 5 bases, with 19 bases lying between them. Germline values: CDR1 SGHKS, CDR2 YYEKEE (reference sequence). The length of the CDR3 is 15 residues. The CDR3 loop is CASSLPTGTVDEQYF. The CDR3 DNA is TGTGCCAGCAGCCTACCTACAGGGACGGTCGACGAGCAGTACTTC.

This clonotype was counted between two and nine times. This chain uses TRBV9 with TRBJ2-1, with TRBD1 matching 11 bases. Germline-derived CDR1 and CDR2 are SGDLS and YYNGEE. This CDR3 is 17 amino acids long. V lost 4 bases to trimming and J lost 7 bases; unmatched junction nucleotides: 13. The CDR3 region has the DNA TGTGCCAGCAGCATACGACCGGGACAGGGGGTGTTTAATGAGCAGTTCTTC. It encodes CASSIRPGQGVFNEQFF. Looking up the rest from reference TRBV9 and TRBJ2-1 gives the full variable domain: DSGVTQTPKHLITATGQRVTLRCSPRSGDLSVYWYQQSLDQGLQFLIQYYNGEERAKGNILERFSAQQFPDLHSELNLSSLELGDSALYFCASSIRPGQGVFNEQFFGPGTRLTVL.